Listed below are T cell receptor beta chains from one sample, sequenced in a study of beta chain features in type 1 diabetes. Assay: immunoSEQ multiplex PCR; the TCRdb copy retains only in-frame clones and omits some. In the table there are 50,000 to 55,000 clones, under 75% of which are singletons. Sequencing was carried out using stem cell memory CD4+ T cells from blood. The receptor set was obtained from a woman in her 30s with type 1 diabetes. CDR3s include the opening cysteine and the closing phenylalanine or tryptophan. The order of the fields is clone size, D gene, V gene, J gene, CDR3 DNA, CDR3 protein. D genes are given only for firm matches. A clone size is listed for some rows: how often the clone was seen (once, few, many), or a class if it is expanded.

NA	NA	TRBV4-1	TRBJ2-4	TGCGCCAGCAGGACTCGGACAGGGAGGGAGAACATTCAGTACTTC	CASRTRTGRENIQYF
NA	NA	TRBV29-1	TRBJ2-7	TGCAGCGGCTCCTCTACAGGGAACGAGCAGTACTTC	CSGSSTGNEQYF
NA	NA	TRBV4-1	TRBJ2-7	TGCGCCAGCAGCCAGACCGGGAGCCCCTACGAGCAGTACTTC	CASSQTGSPYEQYF
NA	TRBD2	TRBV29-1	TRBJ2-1	TGCAGCGTTGGACTAGCGGGAGGGCCTTTTGAGCAGTTCTTC	CSVGLAGGPFEQFF
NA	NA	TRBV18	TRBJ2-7	TGTGCCAGCTCACCTCAAGAAGGACAGCCCTACGAGCAGTACTTC	CASSPQEGQPYEQYF
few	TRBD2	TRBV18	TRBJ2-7	TGTGCCAGCTCACCACTAGAGGGACTAGCGGCCTACGAGCAGTACTTC	CASSPLEGLAAYEQYF
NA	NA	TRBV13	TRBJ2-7	TGTGCCAGCAGCTTCAGGCGCACCTCCTACGAGCAGTACTTC	CASSFRRTSYEQYF
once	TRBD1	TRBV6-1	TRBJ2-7	TGTGCCAGCAACGACAGGGCGAGCTCCTACGAGCAGTACTTC	CASNDRASSYEQYF
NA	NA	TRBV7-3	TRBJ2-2	TGTGCCAGCAGCCTCCCCCGGGCCGGGGAGCTGTTTTTT	CASSLPRAGELFF
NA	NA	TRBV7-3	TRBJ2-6	TGTGCCAGCAGCGTCAACATTGGGGCCAACGTCCTGACTTTC	CASSVNIGANVLTF
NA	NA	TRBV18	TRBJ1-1	TGTGCCAGCTCACAGGAAAGGGGCACTGAAGCTTTCTTT	CASSQERGTEAFF
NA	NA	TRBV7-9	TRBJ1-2	TGTGCCAGCAGCCCTTGGGGGACGGGGGTTGACTATGGCTACACCTTC	CASSPWGTGVDYGYTF
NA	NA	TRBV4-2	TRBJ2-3	TGTGCCAGCAGCCAAGAATATTTTCCGATTGGCGGGAAGACAGATACGCAGTATTTT	CASSQEYFPIGGKTDTQYF
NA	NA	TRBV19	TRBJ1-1	TGTGCCAGTAGTAGAGCCCCTGGCAGGGACACTGAAGCTTTCTTT	CASSRAPGRDTEAFF
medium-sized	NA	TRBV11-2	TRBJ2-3	TGTGCCAGCAGCTTAGGGTGGGAGCGTGGAGATACGCAGTATTTT	CASSLGWERGDTQYF
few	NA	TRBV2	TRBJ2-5	TGTGCCAGCAGTAAGGAGATGCAAGAGACCCAGTACTTC	CASSKEMQETQYF
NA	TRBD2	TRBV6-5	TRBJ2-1	TGTGCCAGCAGTTACAAGCGGGGGCCTTACAATGAGCAGTTCTTC	CASSYKRGPYNEQFF
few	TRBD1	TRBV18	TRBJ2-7	TGTGCCAGCTCAGGGGACAGGGACTCCTACGAGCAGTACTTC	CASSGDRDSYEQYF
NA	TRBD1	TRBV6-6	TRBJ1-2	TGTGCCAGCAACCCGGACAGGTATAACTATGGCTACACCTTC	CASNPDRYNYGYTF
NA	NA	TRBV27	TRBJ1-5	TGTGCCAGCAGTCCGGCAGCGAGCAATCAGCCCCAGCATTTT	CASSPAASNQPQHF
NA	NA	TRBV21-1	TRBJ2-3	TGTGCCAGCAGCAAAGTAGGAGGGAGCTACACAGATACGCAGTATTTT	CASSKVGGSYTDTQYF
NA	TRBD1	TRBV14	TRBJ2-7	TGTGCCAGCAGCCAAAATCTACCGGGACAGGGTACCTACGAGCAGTACTTC	CASSQNLPGQGTYEQYF
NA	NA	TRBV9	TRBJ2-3	TGTGCCAGCAGCGTAGGAGTCAACACAGATACGCAGTATTTT	CASSVGVNTDTQYF
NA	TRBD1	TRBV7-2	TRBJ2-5	TGTGCCAGCAGCTTAGTAGGACAGGGCCAAGAGACCCAGTACTTC	CASSLVGQGQETQYF
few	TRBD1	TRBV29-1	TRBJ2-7	TGCAGCGTTAGGGGGGACAGGGGCCGCTACGAGCAGTACTTC	CSVRGDRGRYEQYF
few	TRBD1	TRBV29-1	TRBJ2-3	TGCAGCGTTGCTACAGGGGTGGCATCAGATACGCAGTATTTT	CSVATGVASDTQYF
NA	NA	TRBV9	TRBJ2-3	TGTGCCAGCAGCGTAGGTGGGGGGACCACAGATACGCAGTATTTT	CASSVGGGTTDTQYF
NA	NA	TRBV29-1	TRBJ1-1	TGCAGCTCATCACAGGGATTGAACACTGAAGCTTTCTTT	CSSSQGLNTEAFF
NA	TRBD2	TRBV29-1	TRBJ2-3	TGCAGCGTTGCGTCTGTCATGGCTAGCGGAAGCACAGATACGCAGTATTTT	CSVASVMASGSTDTQYF
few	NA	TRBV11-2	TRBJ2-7	TGTGCCAGCAGCTGGGGTGGGGCCTCCTACGAGCAGTACTTC	CASSWGGASYEQYF
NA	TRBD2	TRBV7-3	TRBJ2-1	TGTGCCAGCAGCTTAGGGCTAGCGGGAGTTGGTGAGCAGTTCTTC	CASSLGLAGVGEQFF
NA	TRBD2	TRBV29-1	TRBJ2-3	TGCAGCGTTGGACTAGCGGGGGGCGGGAGCACAGATACGCAGTATTTT	CSVGLAGGGSTDTQYF
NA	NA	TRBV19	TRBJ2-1	TGTGCCAGTAGTATCAGACTAGACAATGAGCAGTTCTTC	CASSIRLDNEQFF
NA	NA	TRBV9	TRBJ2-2	TGTGCCAGCAGCGTCCGTAACACCGGGGAGCTGTTTTTT	CASSVRNTGELFF
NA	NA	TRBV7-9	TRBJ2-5	TGTGCCAGCAGCCCCGGAGAGACCCAGTACTTC	CASSPGETQYF
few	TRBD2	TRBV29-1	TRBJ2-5	TGCAGCGTTGAGGCGGGGGTCCCAGAGACCCAGTACTTC	CSVEAGVPETQYF
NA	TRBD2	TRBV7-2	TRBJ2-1	TGTGCCAGCAGCCGCACTAGCGGGAGCCCCTACAATGAGCAGTTCTTC	CASSRTSGSPYNEQFF
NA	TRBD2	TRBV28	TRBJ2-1	TGTGCCAGCAATAGCGGGAGTAGGGATGAGCAGTTCTTC	CASNSGSRDEQFF
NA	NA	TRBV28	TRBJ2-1	TGTGCCAGCAGCGTCGAAGGGACTGGCAACAATGAGCAGTTCTTC	CASSVEGTGNNEQFF
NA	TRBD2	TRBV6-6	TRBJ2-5	TGTGCCAGCAGCTCGACTAGCGGAGAAGAGACCCAGTACTTC	CASSSTSGEETQYF
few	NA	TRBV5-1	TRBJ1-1	TGCGCCAGCAGCTTGGCAAGGAGGAGTGAAGCTTTCTTT	CASSLARRSEAFF
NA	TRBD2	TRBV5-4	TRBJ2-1	TGTGCCAGCAGCTTGAGCTTTTCTAGCGGTTACAATGAGCAGTTCTTC	CASSLSFSSGYNEQFF
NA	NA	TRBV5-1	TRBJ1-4	TGCGCCTCCGCCCAGGGGACCCTTTCAACTAATGAAAAACTGTTTTTT	CASAQGTLSTNEKLFF
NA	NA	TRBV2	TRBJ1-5	TGTGCCAGCAGCGTACAAGAGCCCGAGGCTGAGGCCCAGCATTTT	CASSVQEPEAEAQHF
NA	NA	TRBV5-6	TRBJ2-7	TGTGCCAGCAGCTTGCCCGGGACACACTACGAGCAGTACTTC	CASSLPGTHYEQYF
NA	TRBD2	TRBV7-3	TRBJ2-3	TGTGCCAGCAGCTATGGGACTAGTCCCGGAGATACGCAGTATTTT	CASSYGTSPGDTQYF
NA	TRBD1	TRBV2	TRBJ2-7	TGTGCCAGCAGTGAAGCGGGGACAGGTTACGAGCAGTACTTC	CASSEAGTGYEQYF
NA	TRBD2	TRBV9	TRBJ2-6	TGTGCCAGCAGCGTCGGGGGGAGGGGAGACACCCCTGGGGCCAACGTCCTGACTTTC	CASSVGGRGDTPGANVLTF
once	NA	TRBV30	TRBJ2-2	TGTGCCTGGAAACGGGGTAGTATCACCGGGGAGCTGTTTTTT	CAWKRGSITGELFF
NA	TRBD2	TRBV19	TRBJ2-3	TGTGCCAGCGGGACTAGCGGCACAGATACGCAGTATTTT	CASGTSGTDTQYF
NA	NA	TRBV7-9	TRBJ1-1	TGTGCCAGCAGCTTTTCGCAGGGGAGCACTGAAGCTTTCTTT	CASSFSQGSTEAFF
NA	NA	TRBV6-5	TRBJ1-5	TGTGCCAGCAGTTCGATTACTCATCAGCCCCAGCATTTT	CASSSITHQPQHF
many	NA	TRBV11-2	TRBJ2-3	TGTGCCAGCAGCTTAGCCCCGCTCAGCGCAGATACGCAGTATTTT	CASSLAPLSADTQYF
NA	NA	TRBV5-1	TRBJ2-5	TGCGCCAGCAGCGTCAAGGAGGCCGAAGAGACCCAGTACTTC	CASSVKEAEETQYF
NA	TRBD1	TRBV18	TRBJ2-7	TGTGCCAGCTCATCGACAGGGATGGAAGAGCAGTACTTC	CASSSTGMEEQYF